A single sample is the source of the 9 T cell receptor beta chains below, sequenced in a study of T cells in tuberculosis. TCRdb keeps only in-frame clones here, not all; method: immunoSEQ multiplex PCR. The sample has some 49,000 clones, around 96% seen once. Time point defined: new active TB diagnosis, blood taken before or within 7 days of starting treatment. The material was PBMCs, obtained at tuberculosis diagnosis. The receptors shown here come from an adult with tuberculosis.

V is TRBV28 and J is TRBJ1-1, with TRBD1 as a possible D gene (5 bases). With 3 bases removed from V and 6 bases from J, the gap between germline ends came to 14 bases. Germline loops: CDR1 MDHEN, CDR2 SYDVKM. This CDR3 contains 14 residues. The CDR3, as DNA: TGTGCCAGCAGTTTGGTGTCAGGGCTTGCTGAAGCTTTCTTT. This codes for CASSLVSGLAEAFF.

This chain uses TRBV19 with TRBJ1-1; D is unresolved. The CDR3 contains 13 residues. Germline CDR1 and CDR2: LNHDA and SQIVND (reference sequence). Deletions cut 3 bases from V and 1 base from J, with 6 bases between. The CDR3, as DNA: TGTGCCAGTAGTATTCGGGGGAACACTGAAGCTTTCTTT. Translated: CASSIRGNTEAFF.

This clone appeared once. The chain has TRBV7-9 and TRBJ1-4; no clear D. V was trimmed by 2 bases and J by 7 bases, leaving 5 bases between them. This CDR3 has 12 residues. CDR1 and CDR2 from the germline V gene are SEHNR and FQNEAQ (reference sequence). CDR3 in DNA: TGTGCCAGCAGCTTATCGGGTGAAAAACTGTTTTTT. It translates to CASSLSGEKLFF.

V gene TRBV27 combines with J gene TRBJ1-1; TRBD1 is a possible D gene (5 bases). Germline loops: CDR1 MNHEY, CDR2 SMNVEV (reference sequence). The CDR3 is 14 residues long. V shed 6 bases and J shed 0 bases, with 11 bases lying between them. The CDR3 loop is CASSLKGMNTEAFF. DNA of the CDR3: TGTGCCAGCAGCCTTAAGGGGATGAACACTGAAGCTTTCTTT.

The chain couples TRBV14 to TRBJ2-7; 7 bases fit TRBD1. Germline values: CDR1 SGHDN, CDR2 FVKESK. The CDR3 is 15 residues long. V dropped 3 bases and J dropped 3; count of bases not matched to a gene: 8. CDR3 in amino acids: CASSHTGVDLYEQYF. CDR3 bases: TGTGCCAGCAGCCACACAGGGGTCGATCTCTACGAGCAGTACTTC.

Here the CDR3 reads CASRSTGIPMGTDTQYF. Written as DNA, the CDR3 is TGCGCCAGCAGATCTACAGGGATTCCTATGGGCACAGATACGCAGTATTTT. The chain carries TRBV10-2 and TRBJ2-3; perhaps TRBD1 as D (6 bases). Germline V lookup: CDR1 WSHSY, CDR2 SAAADI. V was trimmed by 6 bases and J by 1 base, leaving 20 bases between them. The CDR3 loop spans 17 amino acids.

The CDR3 here is CASSPTVSGYEQYF. In nucleotides, the CDR3 is TGTGCCAGCAGTCCGACAGTCTCTGGCTACGAGCAGTACTTC. The chain joins TRBV27 to TRBJ2-7; D is perhaps TRBD1 (5 bases). This CDR3 is built from 14 residues. The V end lost 5 bases, the J end lost 3 bases, and 14 bases lay between the germline ends. Germline V gives CDR1 MNHEY, CDR2 SMNVEV (reference sequence).

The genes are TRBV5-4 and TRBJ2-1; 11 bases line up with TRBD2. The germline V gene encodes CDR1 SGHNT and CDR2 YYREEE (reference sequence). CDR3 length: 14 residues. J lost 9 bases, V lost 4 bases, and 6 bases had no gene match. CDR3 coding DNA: TGTGCCAGCAGCGAACTAGCGGGAGTTAGTGAGCAGTTCTTC. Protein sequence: CASSELAGVSEQFF.

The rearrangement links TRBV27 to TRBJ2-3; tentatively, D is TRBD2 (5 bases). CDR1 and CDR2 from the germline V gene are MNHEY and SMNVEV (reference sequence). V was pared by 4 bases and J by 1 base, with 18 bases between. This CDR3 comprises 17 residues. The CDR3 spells CASSYQWRPKGTDTQYF. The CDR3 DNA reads TGTGCCAGCAGTTACCAATGGAGGCCTAAGGGCACAGATACGCAGTATTTT.